Ten or more counts support the clone carrying this T cell receptor beta chain. The data were obtained in a study of molecular identifiers for immune sequencing clone quantification. TCRdb analysed the PCR reads with MiXCR anew, one entry per CDR3 protein. The data show some 320,000 distinct CDR3 sequences, about a fifth seen once. This clonotype was obtained from a human donor in good health. Some libraries in this study had Jurkat cell RNA spiked in. The sequenced material came from naive CD8+ T cells from blood, with Jurkat cell RNA spiked in. Subset of the sample: FACS-sorted CD8+CD4-CCR7+CD45RA+ naive T cells.

The CDR3 coding sequence is TGTGCCAGCAGTTTAGCGGGATCCGGCACAGATACGCAGTATTTT. Its protein product is CASSLAGSGTDTQYF. V and J are TRBV28 and TRBJ2-3; TRBD2 might be the D (6 bases). Germline V CDR1 and CDR2: MDHEN, SYDVKM. The CDR3 runs 15 residues. V gave up 2 bases and J gave up 1 base, with 10 bases separating them.